The 8 T cell receptor beta chains below were found in one sample sequenced in a study of cytomegalovirus exposure and HLA in healthy donors. PCR primers comprised 60 Vbeta and 13 Jbeta primers. Using immunoSEQ multiplex PCR, the repertoire was profiled, and TCRdb retains in-frame clones only, with some absent. The top ten clones hold around 2.2% of a sample with about 150,000 clones, roughly three quarters of them seen once. Material: PBMCs. The source of these receptors is a man aged 30-40 years in good health and CMV-seronegative.

The V and J genes are TRBV14 and TRBJ1-2, with D perhaps TRBD1 (6 bases). This CDR3 has 16 residues. Germline CDR1 and CDR2: SGHDN and FVKESK. Trimming shortened V by 1 base and J by 5 bases, and 17 bases separated the two germline ends. CDR3 nucleotides: TGTGCCAGCAGCCAAGGGAATGGACAGTGGAAATATGGCTACACCTTC. Protein: CASSQGNGQWKYGYTF.

V is TRBV7-6 and J is TRBJ2-3, with 8 bases lining up with TRBD2. The trim removed 6 bases at V and 4 bases at J, leaving 6 bases unmatched. This CDR3 has 14 amino acids. CDR1 and CDR2 (germline): SGHVS, FNYEAQ. The CDR3: CASSFSGISDTQYF. Here the CDR3 DNA reads TGTGCCAGCAGTTTTAGCGGGATATCAGATACGCAGTATTTT.

The J gene is TRBJ1-5, the V gene TRBV28, with D hard to call. The CDR3 is made up of 14 amino acids. CDR1 and CDR2 (germline): MDHEN, SYDVKM. Trimming took off 0 bases at V and 3 bases at J, with 6 bases between the two ends. CDR3 sequence: CASSLWEFNQPQHF. CDR3 DNA: TGTGCCAGCAGTTTATGGGAGTTCAATCAGCCCCAGCATTTT.

The chain uses TRBV11-3 and TRBJ2-7, with D unresolved. The CDR3 contains 13 residues. The germline V gene has CDR1 SGHNT and CDR2 YENEEA. The ends were cut back, 1 base at V and 3 bases at J, with 7 bases in the middle. CDR3 sequence reads: CASSLGRNYEQYF. The CDR3 DNA is TGTGCCAGCAGCTTAGGGCGGAACTACGAGCAGTACTTC.

This chain uses TRBV27 with TRBJ1-2; 7 bases match TRBD1. Germline CDR1 is MNHEY and CDR2 is SMNVEV (reference sequence). Trimming removed 2 bases from V and 4 bases from J; junction bases left unmatched: 16. The CDR3 covers 18 residues. CDR3 sequence (DNA): TGTGCCAGCAGTTTAGGGGTGGACCTTTCGGGACAGTCCTATGGCTACACCTTC. Translating gives CASSLGVDLSGQSYGYTF.

This clone turned up a few times. This sequence joins TRBV30 and TRBJ1-2; TRBD1 is a possible D gene (5 bases). Germline loops: CDR1 GTSNPN, CDR2 SVGIG (reference sequence). Trimming stripped 0 bases from V and 5 bases from J, with 10 bases between. The CDR3 runs 13 residues. The CDR3: CAWSVGRVYGYTF. CDR3 nucleotide sequence: TGTGCCTGGAGTGTAGGCAGGGTATATGGCTACACCTTC. Combining the CDR3 with reference TRBV30 and TRBJ1-2 gives the whole variable domain SQTIHQWPATLVQPVGSPLSLECTVEGTSNPNLYWYRQAAGRGLQLLFYSVGIGQISSEVPQNLSASRPQDRQFILSSKKLLLSDSGFYLCAWSVGRVYGYTFGSGTRLTVV.

This chain uses TRBV28 with TRBJ2-7; no clear D gene. The CDR3 runs to 11 residues. V lost 1 base and J 7 bases, leaving 5 bases between the germline ends. The germline CDR1 and CDR2 sequences are MDHEN and SYDVKM. In DNA, the CDR3 is TGTGCCAGCAGTTTATTCCGGGAGCAGTACTTC. It encodes CASSLFREQYF.

The rearrangement joins TRBV28 to TRBJ2-3; D gene unclear. The CDR3 runs to 13 residues. CDR1 MDHEN and CDR2 SYDVKM come from the germline V gene. Trimming cost V 6 bases and J 1 base, with 8 bases left between them. For the CDR3, the DNA is TGTGCCAGCAGAACCGGAGGCACAGATACGCAGTATTTT. It codes for CASRTGGTDTQYF.